What follows describes a single TCR beta chain. The antigen is not known. The PCR employed 60 Vbeta primers together with 13 Jbeta primers. Data came from immunoSEQ multiplex PCR; TCRdb stores just in-frame clones and leaves some out. The profile covers 200,000 to 250,000 clones, with over 75% appearing a single time and 1% to 1.5% taken by the ten largest. CDR3 size: 14 residues. V lost 7 bases to trimming and J lost 14 bases; unmatched junction nucleotides: 13. Germline CDR1 reads WSHSY; CDR2 reads SAAADI. The entry originates in a study of cytomegalovirus exposure and HLA in healthy donors. Study-level findings and limits: An observed cluster of highly shared sequence variants was recorded as a likely sequencing artifact. Previous analysis showed most TCR beta V segments were productive about 87% or about 30% of the time. Reported performance of the classifier showed diagnosis of cytomegalovirus status with high specificity and sensitivity. There were 150 to 200 TCR beta chains listed as cytomegalovirus-associated.

The clonotype originates from a human donor in good health. The gene calls are TRBV10-2 and TRBJ1-6, with TRBD1 matching 8 bases. The sequencing sample was made of PBMCs. Here the CDR3 DNA reads TGCGCCAGCACCCGGGACAGGTTTTTCTCTTCCCTCCACTTT. The encoded protein is CASTRDRFFSSLHF.